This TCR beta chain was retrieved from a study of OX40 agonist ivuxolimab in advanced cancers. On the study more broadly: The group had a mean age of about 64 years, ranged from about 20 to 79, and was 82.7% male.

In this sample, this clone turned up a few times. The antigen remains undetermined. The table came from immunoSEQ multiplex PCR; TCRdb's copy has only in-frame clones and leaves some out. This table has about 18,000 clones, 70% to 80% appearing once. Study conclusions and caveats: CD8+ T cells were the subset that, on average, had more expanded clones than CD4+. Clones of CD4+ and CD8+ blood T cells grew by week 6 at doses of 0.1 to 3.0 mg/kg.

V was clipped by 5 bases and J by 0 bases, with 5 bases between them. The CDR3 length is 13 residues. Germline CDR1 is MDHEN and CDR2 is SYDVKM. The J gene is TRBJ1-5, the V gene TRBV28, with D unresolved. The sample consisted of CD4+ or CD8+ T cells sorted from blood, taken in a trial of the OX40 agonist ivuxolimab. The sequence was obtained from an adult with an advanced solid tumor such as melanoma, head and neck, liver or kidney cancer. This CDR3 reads CASSLYSNQPQHF. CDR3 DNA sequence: TGTGCCAGCAGTCTTTATAGCAATCAGCCCCAGCATTTT.